This T cell receptor (beta chain) was obtained from a study of blood T cell repertoires in COVID-19. With 7 bases clipped from V and 4 bases from J, the junction kept 9 bases outside the gene matches. Looked up from germline, CDR1 is KGHDR and CDR2 is SFDVKD. This CDR3 contains 16 residues. Repertoires were generated with immunoSEQ multiplex PCR, while TCRdb's copy carries only in-frame clones and drops some. The sample consists of tens of thousands of clones, 65% to 90% of them appearing once. The clonotype was recovered from an elderly man with acute or convalescent COVID-19. The chain carries TRBV24-1 and TRBJ2-5; 12 positions agree with TRBD1. The specimen was peripheral blood. Written as DNA, the CDR3 is TGTGCCACCAGCAAAACCGGGACAGGGGGCTTAGAGACCCAGTACTTC. Its translation is CATSKTGTGGLETQYF.